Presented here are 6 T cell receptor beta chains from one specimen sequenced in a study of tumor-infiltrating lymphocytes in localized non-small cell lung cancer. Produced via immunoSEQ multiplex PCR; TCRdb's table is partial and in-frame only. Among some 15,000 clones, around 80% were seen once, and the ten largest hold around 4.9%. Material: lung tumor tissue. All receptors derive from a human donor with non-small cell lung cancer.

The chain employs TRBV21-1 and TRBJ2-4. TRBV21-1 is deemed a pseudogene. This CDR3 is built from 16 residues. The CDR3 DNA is TGTGCCAGCAGCAAAGGGGGATGTGAAACCAAAAACATTCAGTACTTC. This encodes CASSKGGCETKNIQYF.

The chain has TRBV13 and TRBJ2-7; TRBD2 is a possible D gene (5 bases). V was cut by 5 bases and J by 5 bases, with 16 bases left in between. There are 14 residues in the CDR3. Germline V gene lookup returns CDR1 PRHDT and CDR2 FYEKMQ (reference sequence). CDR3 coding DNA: TGTGCCAGCAGCCACTACTCGGGGTCAGACGAGCAGTACTTC. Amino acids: CASSHYSGSDEQYF. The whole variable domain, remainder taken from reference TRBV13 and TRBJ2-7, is AAGVIQSPRHLIKEKRETATLKCYPIPRHDTVYWYQQGPGQDPQFLISFYEKMQSDKGSIPDRFSAQQFSDYHSELNMSSLELGDSALYFCASSHYSGSDEQYFGPGTRLTVT.

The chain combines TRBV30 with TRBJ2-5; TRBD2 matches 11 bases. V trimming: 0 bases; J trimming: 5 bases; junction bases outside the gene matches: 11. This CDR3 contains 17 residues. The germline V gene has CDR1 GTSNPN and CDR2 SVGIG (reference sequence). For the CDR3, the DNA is TGTGCCTGGAGTGTACAAAATAGCGGGAGGGCCAGGGAGACCCAGTACTTC. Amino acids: CAWSVQNSGRARETQYF.

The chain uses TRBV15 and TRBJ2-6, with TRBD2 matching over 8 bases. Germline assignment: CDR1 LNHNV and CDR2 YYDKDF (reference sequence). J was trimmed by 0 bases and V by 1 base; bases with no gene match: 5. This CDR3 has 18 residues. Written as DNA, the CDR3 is TGTGCCACCAGCAGAGTAGCGGGATCCAGCTCTGGGGCCAACGTCCTGACTTTC. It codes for CATSRVAGSSSGANVLTF.

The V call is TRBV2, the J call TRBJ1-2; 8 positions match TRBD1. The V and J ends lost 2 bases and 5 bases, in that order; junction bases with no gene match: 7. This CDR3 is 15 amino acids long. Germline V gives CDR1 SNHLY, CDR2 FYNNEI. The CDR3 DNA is TGTGCCAGCAGTGAACGGGCAGGGGGCGCGTATGGCTACACCTTC. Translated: CASSERAGGAYGYTF.

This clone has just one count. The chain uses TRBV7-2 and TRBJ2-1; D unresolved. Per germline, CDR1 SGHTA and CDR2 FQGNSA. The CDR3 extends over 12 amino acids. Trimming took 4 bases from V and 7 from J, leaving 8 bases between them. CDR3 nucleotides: TGTGCCAGCAGCTCGCTTTGGAATGAGCAGTTCTTC. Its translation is CASSSLWNEQFF.